Included here is one TCR beta chain sequence, with context. Data came from immunoSEQ multiplex PCR; TCRdb stores just in-frame clones and leaves some out. The sample includes around 26,000 clones, approximately 89% seen only once; the top ten take about 37%. The sample originates from a study of OX40 agonist ivuxolimab in advanced cancers. This sequence was found in an adult with an advanced solid tumor such as melanoma, head and neck, liver or kidney cancer. Sequences were derived from CD4+ or CD8+ T cells sorted from blood, sampled in a trial of the OX40 agonist ivuxolimab.

The CDR3 spells CASSTGRDVEKLFF. The CDR3 DNA is TGTGCCAGCAGTACGGGACGCGACGTAGAAAAACTGTTTTTT. J is TRBJ1-4 and V is TRBV28, with D possibly being TRBD1 (5 bases). Germline loops: CDR1 MDHEN, CDR2 SYDVKM. CDR3 length: 14 amino acids. The V end was cut by 5 bases, the J end by 8 bases, with 15 bases between.